Below, 5 T cell receptor beta chains from the same sample are listed, as sequenced in a study of blood T cell repertoires in COVID-19. Profiling relied on immunoSEQ multiplex PCR, and the TCRdb table lists in-frame clones only, not all of them. The table includes roughly 150,000 clones, around 81% detected once. Sequenced input: peripheral blood. The origin of the receptors is a man aged 65-85 years with active or convalescent COVID-19.

The V gene is TRBV20-1, the J gene TRBJ2-3; a possible D gene is TRBD2 (6 bases). Germline CDR1 and CDR2: DFQATT and SNEGSKA (reference sequence). The V gene lost 3 bases and the J gene lost 2 bases, with 15 bases spanning the gap. This CDR3 comprises 15 residues. The CDR3 protein is CSASPNGRDTDTQYF. In nucleotides, the CDR3 is TGCAGTGCTAGTCCCAACGGGCGGGACACAGATACGCAGTATTTT.

In DNA, the CDR3 is TGTGCCACCAGCGGGGGGGACGGAAACTATGGCTACACCTTC. Translating gives CATSGGDGNYGYTF. V is TRBV15 and J is TRBJ1-2; D is possibly TRBD1 (5 bases). V lost 5 bases and J 2 bases, leaving 12 bases between the germline ends. The CDR3 length is 14 residues. Germline V gene data show CDR1 as LNHNV and CDR2 as YYDKDF (reference sequence).

The gene calls are TRBV19 and TRBJ1-2; 9 positions match TRBD1. Germline values: CDR1 LNHDA, CDR2 SQIVND (reference sequence). The trim removed 4 bases at V and 7 bases at J, leaving 10 bases unmatched. The CDR3 is 15 amino acids. The CDR3, as DNA: TGTGCCAGTAGTACACGGGACAGGGTAGGGTTTGGCTACACCTTC. This encodes CASSTRDRVGFGYTF.

J is TRBJ1-4 and V is TRBV4-3; a possible D gene is TRBD1 (5 bases). Germline CDR1 is LGHNA and CDR2 is YSLEER. V shed 2 bases and J shed 1 base, with 8 bases lying between them. This CDR3 has 15 residues. The CDR3 bases are TGCGCCAGCAGCCAATCCGACAGAACTAATGAAAAACTGTTTTTT. Translated: CASSQSDRTNEKLFF.

This clone was seen just once. This sequence joins TRBV18 and TRBJ1-2; D call uncertain. The V gene's germline CDR1 is KGHSH and CDR2 LQKENI. V was clipped by 6 bases and J by 0 bases, with 11 bases between them. The length of the CDR3 is 14 residues. The CDR3 reads CASSPQSTNYGYTF. Written as DNA, the CDR3 is TGTGCCAGCTCCCCGCAGTCGACTAACTATGGCTACACCTTC.